These 26 T cell receptor beta chains came from one sample sequenced in a study of blood T cell repertoires in COVID-19. Produced via immunoSEQ multiplex PCR; TCRdb's table is partial and in-frame only. There are approximately 300,000 clones in the sample; about 90% occur only once, and less than 6% lies in the top ten. Sequences were obtained from PBMCs or T cells enriched from blood (not recorded which). The receptors stem from a young woman who had recovered from COVID-19.

This rearrangement joins TRBV5-5 to TRBJ1-3; TRBD1 might be the D (6 bases). V was pared by 4 bases and J by 0 bases, with 11 bases between. The CDR3 sequence is 15 residues long. Germline V gene sequence: CDR1 SGHKS, CDR2 YYEKEE (reference sequence). CDR3 amino acids: CASSQQGHSGNTIYF. In nucleotides, the CDR3 is TGTGCCAGCAGCCAGCAGGGGCACTCTGGAAACACCATATATTTT.

The chain uses TRBV5-4 and TRBJ2-7; D is possibly TRBD2 (5 bases). The CDR3 contains 14 residues. V lost 5 bases and J lost 1, with 13 bases in between. From germline, CDR1 is SGHNT and CDR2 YYREEE (reference sequence). This chain's CDR3 is CASRVGVKSYEQYF. The CDR3 DNA reads as TGTGCCAGCAGAGTCGGGGTAAAGTCCTACGAGCAGTACTTC.

The chain combines TRBV5-1 with TRBJ2-2, with TRBD1 as a possible D gene (6 bases). Trimming took 4 bases from V and 5 from J, leaving 15 bases between them. The length of the CDR3 is 15 residues. Germline V lookup: CDR1 SGHRS, CDR2 YFSETQ. CDR3: CASSPQGGGTGELFF. CDR3 coding DNA: TGCGCCAGCAGCCCACAGGGTGGCGGGACCGGGGAGCTGTTTTTT. The variable domain in full, completed from reference TRBV5-1 and TRBJ2-2, reads KAGVTQTPRYLIKTRGQQVTLSCSPISGHRSVSWYQQTPGQGLQFLFEYFSETQRNKGNFPGRFSGRQFSNSRSEMNVSTLELGDSALYLCASSPQGGGTGELFFGEGSRLTVL.

The chain combines TRBV30 with TRBJ2-2; possible D gene TRBD1, 6 bases. V gave up 8 bases and J gave up 4 bases, with 17 bases separating them. The CDR3 sequence is 14 residues long. The V gene's germline CDR1 is GTSNPN and CDR2 SVGIG (reference sequence). This chain's CDR3 is CARDIGQSTGELFF. CDR3 sequence (DNA): TGTGCCAGAGACATCGGACAGTCCACCGGGGAGCTGTTTTTT.

The genes are TRBV3-1 (or the pseudogene TRBV3-2) and TRBJ1-2, with D possibly TRBD1 on 6 matching bases. The CDR3 sequence is 14 residues long. Germline CDR1 and CDR2: LGHDT and YNNKEL (reference sequence). V was trimmed by 4 bases and J by 10 bases, leaving 19 bases between them. As DNA, the CDR3 is TGTGCCAGCAGCCCCCCGGGACAACTTTTAAACTACACCTTC. Translating it yields CASSPPGQLLNYTF.

The chain joins TRBV10-3 to TRBJ1-6; possible D gene TRBD1, 6 bases. Per germline, CDR1 ENHRY and CDR2 SYGVKD. The V end lost 3 bases, the J end lost 9 bases, and 12 bases lay between the germline ends. This CDR3 comprises 14 residues. CDR3 in amino acids: CAISEGGKVSPLHF. The CDR3, as DNA: TGTGCCATCAGTGAAGGGGGTAAAGTTTCACCCCTCCACTTT.

A single count supports this clone. The genes are TRBV6-5 and TRBJ1-2; D is possibly TRBD1 (5 bases). Trimming removed 10 bases at V and 4 bases at J, with 13 bases between. CDR1 and CDR2 from the germline V gene are MNHEY and SVGAGI. The CDR3 contains 12 residues. CDR3 coding DNA: TGTGCCACAGGGCACAGTAGCTATGGCTACACCTTC. This translates into CATGHSSYGYTF.

The J gene is TRBJ2-1, the V gene TRBV9; the match to TRBD2 covers 10 bases. Germline lookup yields CDR1 SGDLS and CDR2 YYNGEE. With 3 bases clipped from V and 4 bases from J, the junction kept 10 bases outside the gene matches. The CDR3 runs to 17 residues. The CDR3 DNA follows: TGTGCCAGCAGCGATATAGCCGGGACTAGCGTATACAATGAGCAGTTCTTC. Translation: CASSDIAGTSVYNEQFF. The full variable domain, with the rest looked up from reference TRBV9 and TRBJ2-1, is DSGVTQTPKHLITATGQRVTLRCSPRSGDLSVYWYQQSLDQGLQFLIQYYNGEERAKGNILERFSAQQFPDLHSELNLSSLELGDSALYFCASSDIAGTSVYNEQFFGPGTRLTVL.

V is TRBV3-1 (or the pseudogene TRBV3-2) and J is TRBJ1-1; D is possibly TRBD1 (6 bases). The ends were cut back, 6 bases at V and 1 base at J, with 9 bases in the middle. The CDR3 spans 13 residues. Germline CDR1 is LGHDT and CDR2 is YNNKEL (reference sequence). The DNA for the CDR3 is TGTGCCAGCAGTCGACAGGAGAACACTGAAGCTTTCTTT. This encodes CASSRQENTEAFF.

This chain connects TRBV3-1 (or the pseudogene TRBV3-2) to TRBJ1-2; the match to TRBD1 covers 7 bases. This CDR3 is built from 13 residues. With V trimmed by 1 base and J by 7 bases, 3 bases remained unmatched. CDR1 is LGHDT and CDR2 is YNNKEL in the germline V gene (reference sequence). The CDR3 bases are TGTGCCAGCAGCCAAGGGAGGGGGCCTGGCTACACCTTC. This sequence encodes CASSQGRGPGYTF.

V gene TRBV15 combines with J gene TRBJ2-1, with 9 positions matching TRBD2. The CDR3 spans 16 residues. The germline gives CDR1 LNHNV, CDR2 YYDKDF (reference sequence). V lost 0 bases and J lost 9; bases outside the gene matches: 9. CDR3 in DNA: TGTGCCACCAGCAGAGATCAGCTAGCGGGAAGGTTTGAGCAGTTCTTC. It specifies CATSRDQLAGRFEQFF.

A remark on this clone: This same CDR3 is encoded by further DNA sequences in the sample. The gene calls are TRBV19 and TRBJ1-2; 8 bases agree with TRBD1. Germline V CDR1 and CDR2: LNHDA, SQIVND (reference sequence). CDR3 length: 13 residues. Trimming at V came to 4 bases and at J to 4 bases, leaving 2 bases not matched to a gene. This chain's CDR3 is CASSTGTGYGYTF. The CDR3 bases are TGTGCCAGTAGTACCGGGACAGGCTATGGCTACACCTTC.

The chain combines TRBV3-1 (or the pseudogene TRBV3-2) with TRBJ1-1; no reliable D call. The CDR3 consists of 15 residues. The V gene's germline CDR1 is LGHDT and CDR2 YNNKEL (reference sequence). The V and J ends lost 1 base and 2 bases respectively, with 11 bases between them. The CDR3 reads CASSQAWRINTEAFF. The CDR3 DNA is TGTGCCAGCAGCCAAGCCTGGAGGATCAACACTGAAGCTTTCTTT.

The chain combines TRBV9 with TRBJ1-1; 10 bases align to TRBD1. This CDR3 contains 15 residues. In germline, CDR1 is SGDLS, CDR2 YYNGEE. The V and J ends lost 0 bases and 4 bases, in that order; junction bases with no gene match: 3. DNA for the CDR3: TGTGCCAGCAGCGTAGAGGGGACAGGGGTCACTGAAGCTTTCTTT. It is translated as CASSVEGTGVTEAFF. Full variable domain (remainder filled in from reference TRBV9 and TRBJ1-1): DSGVTQTPKHLITATGQRVTLRCSPRSGDLSVYWYQQSLDQGLQFLIQYYNGEERAKGNILERFSAQQFPDLHSELNLSSLELGDSALYFCASSVEGTGVTEAFFGQGTRLTVV.

V usage is TRBV4-2 and J usage is TRBJ2-3; D is possibly TRBD1 (5 bases). Trimming removed 2 bases from V and 2 bases from J, with 11 bases in between. This CDR3 contains 15 residues. CDR1 and CDR2 (germline): LGHNA, YNFKEQ. The CDR3 region is CASSQQGRNTDTQYF. The CDR3 coding sequence is TGTGCCAGCAGCCAACAGGGAAGAAACACAGATACGCAGTATTTT.

CDR3 protein: CASSLVGGAGTGELFF. The DNA of the CDR3 is TGTGCCAGCAGCTTGGTTGGGGGCGCTGGGACCGGGGAGCTGTTTTTT. The rearrangement joins TRBV5-6 to TRBJ2-2, with D possibly being TRBD1 (6 bases). CDR3 length: 16 amino acids. Between the trimmed V and J ends, which lost 0 bases and 5 bases, there was a span of 14 bases. Germline CDR1 and CDR2: SGHDT and YYEEEE.

CDR3 DNA: TGTGCCTGGAACGGCGGGACTACTAACTATGGCTACACCTTC. Translating gives CAWNGGTTNYGYTF. This chain connects TRBV30 to TRBJ1-2; perhaps TRBD1 as D (5 bases). V was clipped by 4 bases and J by 0 bases, with 12 bases between them. The CDR3 has 14 amino acids. Germline CDR1 and CDR2: GTSNPN and SVGIG (reference sequence).

This clone was seen a handful of times. The CDR3 DNA reads TGTGCCAGCAGCTCGAGACTGGCCTATGGCTACACCTTC. It specifies CASSSRLAYGYTF. This chain links TRBV7-3 with TRBJ1-2; D not resolved. The CDR3 spans 13 residues. Germline V gene sequence: CDR1 SGHTA, CDR2 FQGTGA. V shed 4 bases and J shed 4 bases, with 10 bases lying between them.

The V and J genes are TRBV7-8 and TRBJ2-2; TRBD1 aligns across 12 bases. The germline V gene has CDR1 SGHVS and CDR2 FQNEAQ. V trimming: 1 base; J trimming: 5 bases; junction bases outside the gene matches: 11. The CDR3 spans 19 residues. The CDR3 DNA is TGTGCCAGCAGCTTAGTCGGGACAGGGGGCGGGTCGTGGACCGGGGAGCTGTTTTTT. It specifies CASSLVGTGGGSWTGELFF.

The chain joins TRBV5-5 to TRBJ2-5; tentative D call: TRBD1 (5 bases). V was shortened by 4 bases and J by 3 bases, with 10 bases between the two germline ends. The CDR3 is made up of 13 amino acids. Germline V CDR1 and CDR2: SGHKS, YYEKEE (reference sequence). This CDR3 is CASSPQGKETQYF. The CDR3 nucleotides read TGTGCCAGCAGCCCCCAGGGCAAAGAGACCCAGTACTTC. Based on the CDR3 plus reference TRBV5-5 and TRBJ2-5, the full variable domain is DAGVTQSPTHLIKTRGQQVTLRCSPISGHKSVSWYQQVLGQGPQFIFQYYEKEERGRGNFPDRFSARQFPNYSSELNVNALLLGDSALYLCASSPQGKETQYFGPGTRLLVL.

The V gene is TRBV30, the J gene TRBJ2-2, with 7 bases matching TRBD2. The CDR3 is 13 amino acids. The V gene end was trimmed by 8 bases and the J gene end by 6 bases; junction bases not matched to a gene: 9. Germline CDR1 reads GTSNPN; CDR2 reads SVGIG (reference sequence). CDR3: CARRGVSAGELFF. The CDR3 DNA is TGTGCCAGACGGGGGGTATCGGCCGGGGAGCTGTTTTTT.

This chain connects TRBV11-1 to TRBJ2-6; unclear D gene. V lost 1 base and J 3 bases, leaving 10 bases between the germline ends. The CDR3 spans 16 residues. Germline CDR1 and CDR2: SGHAT and FQDESV (reference sequence). The CDR3 coding sequence is TGTGCCAGCAGCTTAGGGTTAACTGGTGGGGCCAACGTCCTGACTTTC. Its translation is CASSLGLTGGANVLTF. The variable domain in full, completed from reference TRBV11-1 and TRBJ2-6, reads EAEVAQSPRYKITEKSQAVAFWCDPISGHATLYWYRQILGQGPELLVQFQDESVVDDSQLPKDRFSAERLKGVDSTLKIQPAELGDSAMYLCASSLGLTGGANVLTFGAGSRLTVL.

J is TRBJ2-7 and V is TRBV5-4; the D gene is possibly TRBD1 (6 bases). CDR3 length equals 15 residues. CDR1 and CDR2 from the germline V gene are SGHNT and YYREEE (reference sequence). V lost 1 base and J 0 bases, leaving 11 bases between the germline ends. The CDR3 loop is CASSLHGQSSYEQYF. Written as DNA, the CDR3 is TGTGCCAGCAGCTTGCATGGACAGTCCTCCTACGAGCAGTACTTC.

The DNA for the CDR3 is TGTGCCTCCAAGCCAGGAAATCAGCCCCAGCATTTT. Protein product: CASKPGNQPQHF. The genes are TRBV2 and TRBJ1-5, with unresolved D. The germline gives CDR1 SNHLY, CDR2 FYNNEI. The CDR3 is 12 amino acids. V lost 11 bases, J lost 4 bases, and 12 bases lay in between.

This clone has just a few counts. The sample contains more than one DNA sequence encoding this CDR3. The V gene is TRBV30, the J gene TRBJ1-5; TRBD1 matches 7 bases. The ends lost 0 bases at V and 5 bases at J; junction bases unmatched: 1. The CDR3 is 13 residues long. Per germline, CDR1 GTSNPN and CDR2 SVGIG (reference sequence). The CDR3 region has the DNA TGTGCCTGGAGTGTAGGGGGCGATCAGCCCCAGCATTTT. Amino acid sequence: CAWSVGGDQPQHF.

V and J are TRBV7-2 and TRBJ2-3, with 8 bases matching TRBD1. Trimming took 5 bases from V and 0 from J; bases not matched to a gene: 13. The length of the CDR3 is 18 residues. Germline lookup yields CDR1 SGHTA and CDR2 FQGNSA. The CDR3 sequence: CASSRRPGTGSSTDTQYF. In DNA, the CDR3 is TGTGCCAGCAGCAGACGTCCCGGGACAGGATCGAGCACAGATACGCAGTATTTT.